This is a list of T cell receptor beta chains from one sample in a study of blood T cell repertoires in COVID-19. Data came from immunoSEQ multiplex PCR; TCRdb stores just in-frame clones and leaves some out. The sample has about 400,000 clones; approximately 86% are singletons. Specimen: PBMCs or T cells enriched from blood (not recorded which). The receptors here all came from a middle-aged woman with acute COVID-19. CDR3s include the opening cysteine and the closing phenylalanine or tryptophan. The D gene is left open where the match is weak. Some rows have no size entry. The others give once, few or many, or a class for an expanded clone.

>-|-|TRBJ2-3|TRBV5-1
TGCGCCAGCAGCTCAGGTCGAGCTAGCACAGATACGCAGTATTTT
CASSSGRASTDTQYF
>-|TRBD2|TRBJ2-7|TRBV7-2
TGTGCCAGCAGCCCGTATCTTAGCGGGTATAGCTCCTACGAGCAGTACTTC
CASSPYLSGYSSYEQYF
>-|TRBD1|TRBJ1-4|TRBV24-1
TGTGCCGCCCGCAGGGGGCATGAAAAACTGTTTTTT
CAARRGHEKLFF
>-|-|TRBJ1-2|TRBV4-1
TGCGCCAGCAGCCTTAGCGGGGGCTCTGGCTACACCTTC
CASSLSGGSGYTF
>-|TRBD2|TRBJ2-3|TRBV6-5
TGTGCCAGCAGCGGAAGCGGGGCCCGCCGACATACGCAGTATTTT
CASSGSGARRHTQYF
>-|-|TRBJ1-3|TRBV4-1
TGCGCCAGCAGCCAAATCGCCCGGGAGAGCTCTGGAAACACCATATATTTT
CASSQIARESSGNTIYF
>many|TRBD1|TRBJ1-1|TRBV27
TGTGCCAGCAGAACACAGGGGGTGAACACTGAAGCTTTCTTT
CASRTQGVNTEAFF
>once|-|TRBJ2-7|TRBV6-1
TGTGCCAGCAGTGAAAATTACAGCATCTACGAGCAGTACTTC
CASSENYSIYEQYF
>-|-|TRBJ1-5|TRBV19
TGTGCCAGTAGTCGGGGGGCAGGTCAGCCCCAGCATTTT
CASSRGAGQPQHF
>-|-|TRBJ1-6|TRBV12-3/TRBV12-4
TGTGCCAGCAGTCCTAACAGGGCCTCACCCCTCCACTTT
CASSPNRASPLHF
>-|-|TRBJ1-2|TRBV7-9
TGTGCCAGCAGCTTACAAGGGGCGGGGTATGGCTACACCTTC
CASSLQGAGYGYTF
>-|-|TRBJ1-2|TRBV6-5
TGTGCCAGCAGTTACTCGCACAGGGCCTATGGCTACACCTTC
CASSYSHRAYGYTF
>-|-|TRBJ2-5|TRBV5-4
TGTGCCAGCAGCCCCCAACCGGCGGTCCCTGAGACCCAGTACTTC
CASSPQPAVPETQYF
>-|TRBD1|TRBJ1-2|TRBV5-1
TGCGCCAGCAGCCTTAGACAGGGGCCTAACTATGGCTACACCTTC
CASSLRQGPNYGYTF
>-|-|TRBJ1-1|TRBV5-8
TGTGCCAGCAGCTTAATGGGACAATCGAACACTGAAGCTTTCTTT
CASSLMGQSNTEAFF
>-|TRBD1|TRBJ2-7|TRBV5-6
TGTGCCAGCAGCTGGAGGCCGGGTGGGACAGGGGGACCCTACGAGCAGTACTTC
CASSWRPGGTGGPYEQYF
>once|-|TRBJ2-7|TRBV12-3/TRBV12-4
TGTGCCAGCAGTTGGACTATCAGCGACGAGCAGTACTTC
CASSWTISDEQYF
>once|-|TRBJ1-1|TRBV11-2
TGTGCCAGCAGCTCAAATACCAGGGTAAACACTGAAGCTTTCTTT
CASSSNTRVNTEAFF
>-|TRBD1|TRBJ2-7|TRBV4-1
TGCGCCAGCAGTATTGGACAGGGGATCTACGAGCAGTACTTC
CASSIGQGIYEQYF
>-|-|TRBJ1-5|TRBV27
TGTGCCAGCAGTTTATCGGGGACAACTCATAGCAATCAGCCCCAGCATTTT
CASSLSGTTHSNQPQHF
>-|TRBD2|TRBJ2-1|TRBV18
TGTGCCAGCTCATCGGGACTAGCCGACAATGAGCAGTTCTTC
CASSSGLADNEQFF
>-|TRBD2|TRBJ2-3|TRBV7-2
TGTGCCAGCAGCTTAGTCGGGAGGAGGCGGGGCACAGATACGCAGTATTTT
CASSLVGRRRGTDTQYF
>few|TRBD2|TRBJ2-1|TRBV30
TGTGCCTGGAGTGTCCGTCGAGCGGGGGGGAGCTCCTACAATGAGCAGTTCTTC
CAWSVRRAGGSSYNEQFF
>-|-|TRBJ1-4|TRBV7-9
TGTGCCAGCAGCTTAACGGCAGGGGCCGTTAATGAAAAACTGTTTTTT
CASSLTAGAVNEKLFF
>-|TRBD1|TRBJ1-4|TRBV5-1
TGCGCCAGCAGCTTTAGACAGGGTTCCGATGAAAAACTGTTTTTT
CASSFRQGSDEKLFF
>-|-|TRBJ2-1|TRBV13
TGTGCCAGCATCCAAGGGGGGGCCTACAATGAGCAGTTCTTC
CASIQGGAYNEQFF
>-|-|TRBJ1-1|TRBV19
TGTGCCAGTAGTTCCAGACAGGCGAACACTGAAGCTTTCTTT
CASSSRQANTEAFF
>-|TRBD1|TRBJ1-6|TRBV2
TGTGCCAGCAGTTTGGACAGGGGGAGCTCACCCCTCCACTTT
CASSLDRGSSPLHF
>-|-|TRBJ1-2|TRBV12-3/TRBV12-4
TGTGCCAGCAGGTCCTCTACCTACTATGGCTACACCTTC
CASRSSTYYGYTF
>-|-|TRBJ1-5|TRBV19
TGTGCCAGTAGTGTAGGCGTCGGGAAGGTTCAGCCCCAGCATTTT
CASSVGVGKVQPQHF
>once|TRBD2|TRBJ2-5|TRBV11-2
TGTGCCAGCAGCAAGTTGACTAGCGGGGGTTTAGAGACCCAGTACTTC
CASSKLTSGGLETQYF
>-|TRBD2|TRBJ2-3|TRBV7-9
TGTGCCAGCAGGGCCGGGGGGTACACAGATACGCAGTATTTT
CASRAGGYTDTQYF
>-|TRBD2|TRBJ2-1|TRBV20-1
TGCAGTGCTAGACGACTAGCTGGGCAGTTCTTC
CSARRLAGQFF
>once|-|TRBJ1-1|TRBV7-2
TGTGCCAGCAGCTTAGACGCGGGAGCCCGGGAAGCTTTCTTT
CASSLDAGAREAFF
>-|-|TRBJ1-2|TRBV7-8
TGTGCCAGCAGCTTAGGGGAGAACTATGGCTACACCTTC
CASSLGENYGYTF
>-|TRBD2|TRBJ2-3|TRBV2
TGTGCCAGCAGTGATCGGGCGGGGGGTACAGATACGCAGTATTTT
CASSDRAGGTDTQYF
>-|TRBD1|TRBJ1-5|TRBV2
TGTGCCAGCAGTGGACAAGACAGGGGGCAGGCCCAGCATTTT
CASSGQDRGQAQHF
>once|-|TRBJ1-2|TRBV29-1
TGCAGCGTTGTAAAAGGGGATAACTATGGCTACACCTTC
CSVVKGDNYGYTF
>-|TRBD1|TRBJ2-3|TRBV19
TGTGCCAGTGGCCCGGGACAGGGGGTTGGAGATACGCAGTATTTT
CASGPGQGVGDTQYF
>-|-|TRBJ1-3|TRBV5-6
TGTGCCAGCAGCTTGATTTCCAGGGGTGGAAACACCATATATTTT
CASSLISRGGNTIYF
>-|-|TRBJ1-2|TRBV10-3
TGTGCCACCCGGGAAGGGAACTATGGCTACACCTTC
CATREGNYGYTF
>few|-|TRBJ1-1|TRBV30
TGTGCCTGGAGTGTAGATGGGAGGGCGCACACTGAAGCTTTCTTT
CAWSVDGRAHTEAFF
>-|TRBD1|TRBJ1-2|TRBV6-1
TGTGCCAGCAGTGAATCCGGGACAGGGGATTATGGCTACACCTTC
CASSESGTGDYGYTF
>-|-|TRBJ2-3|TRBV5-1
TGCGCCAGCAGCTTGGCCCGGGGGTACACAGATACGCAGTATTTT
CASSLARGYTDTQYF
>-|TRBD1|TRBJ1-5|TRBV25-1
TGTGCCAGCAGTACTCAGGGGGCAAATCAGCCCCAGCATTTT
CASSTQGANQPQHF
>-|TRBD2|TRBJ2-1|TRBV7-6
TGTGCCAGCAGCTTCAGGGGGACTAGCAAATACAATGAGCAGTTCTTC
CASSFRGTSKYNEQFF
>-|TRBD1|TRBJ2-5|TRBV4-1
TGCGCCAGCAGCCAACCGGGACAGGGAGTCCAAGAGACCCAGTACTTC
CASSQPGQGVQETQYF
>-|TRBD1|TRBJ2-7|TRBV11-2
TGTGCCAGCAGCTTGGGACAGACCTACGAGCAGTACTTC
CASSLGQTYEQYF
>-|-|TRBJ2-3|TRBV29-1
TGCAGCGTTGAAGGCCCTAGCGACGATACGCAGTATTTT
CSVEGPSDDTQYF